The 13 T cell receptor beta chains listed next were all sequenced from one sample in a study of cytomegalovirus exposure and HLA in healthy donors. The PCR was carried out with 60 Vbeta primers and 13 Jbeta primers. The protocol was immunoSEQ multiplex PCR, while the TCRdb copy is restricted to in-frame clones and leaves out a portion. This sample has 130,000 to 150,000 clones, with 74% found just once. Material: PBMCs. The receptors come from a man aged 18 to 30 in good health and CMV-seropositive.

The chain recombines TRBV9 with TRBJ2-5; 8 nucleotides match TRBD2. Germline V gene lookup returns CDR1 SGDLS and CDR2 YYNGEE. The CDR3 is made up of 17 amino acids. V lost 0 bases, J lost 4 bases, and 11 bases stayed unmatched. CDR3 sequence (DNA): TGTGCCAGCAGCGTAGATCCTACGGGAGGGATTGCAGAGACCCAGTACTTC. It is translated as CASSVDPTGGIAETQYF.

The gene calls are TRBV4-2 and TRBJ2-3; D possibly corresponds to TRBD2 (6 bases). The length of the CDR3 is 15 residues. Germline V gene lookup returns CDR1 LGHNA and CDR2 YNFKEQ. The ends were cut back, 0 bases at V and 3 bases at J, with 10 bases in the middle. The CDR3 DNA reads TGTGCCAGCAGCCAAGAAGGGGACTCTACAGATACGCAGTATTTT. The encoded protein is CASSQEGDSTDTQYF.

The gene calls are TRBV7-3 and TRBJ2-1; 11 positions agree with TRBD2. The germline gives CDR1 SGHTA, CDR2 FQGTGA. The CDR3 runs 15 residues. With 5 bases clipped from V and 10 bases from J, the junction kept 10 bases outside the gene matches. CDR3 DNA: TGTGCCAGCAGCCTAGATAGCGGGAGGGCCTCCGAGCAGTTCTTC. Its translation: CASSLDSGRASEQFF.

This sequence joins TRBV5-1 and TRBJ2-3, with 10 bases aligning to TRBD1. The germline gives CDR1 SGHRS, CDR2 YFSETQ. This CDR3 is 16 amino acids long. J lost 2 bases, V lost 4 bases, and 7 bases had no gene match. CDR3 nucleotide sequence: TGCGCCAGCAGCCCCGGACAGGGGGAACACACAGATACGCAGTATTTT. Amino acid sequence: CASSPGQGEHTDTQYF.

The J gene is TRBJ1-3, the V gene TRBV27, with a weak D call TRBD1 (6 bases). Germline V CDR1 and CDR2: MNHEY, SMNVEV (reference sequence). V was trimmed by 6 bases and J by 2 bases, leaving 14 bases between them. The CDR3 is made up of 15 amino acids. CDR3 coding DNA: TGTGCCAGCAGCCCCCAGGGGATTACTGGAAACACCATATATTTT. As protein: CASSPQGITGNTIYF.

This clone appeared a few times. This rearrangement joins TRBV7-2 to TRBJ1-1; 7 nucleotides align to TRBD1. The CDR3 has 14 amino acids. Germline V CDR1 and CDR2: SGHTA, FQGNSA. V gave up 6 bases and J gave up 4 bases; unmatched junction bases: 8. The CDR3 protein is CASRPPDRVTEAFF. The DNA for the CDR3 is TGTGCCAGCAGACCCCCCGACAGGGTCACTGAAGCTTTCTTT.

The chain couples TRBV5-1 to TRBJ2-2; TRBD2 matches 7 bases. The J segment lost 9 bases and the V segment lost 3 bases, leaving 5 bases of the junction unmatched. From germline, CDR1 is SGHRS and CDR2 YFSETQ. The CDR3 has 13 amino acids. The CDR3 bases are TGCGCCAGCAGCTGGGAGGGGTCCCGGGAGCTGTTTTTT. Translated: CASSWEGSRELFF.

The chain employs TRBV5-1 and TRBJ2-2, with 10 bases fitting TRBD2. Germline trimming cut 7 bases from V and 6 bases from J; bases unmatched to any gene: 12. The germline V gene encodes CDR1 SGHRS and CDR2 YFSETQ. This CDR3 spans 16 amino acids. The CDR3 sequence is CASGYSGGSGSGELFF. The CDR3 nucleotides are TGCGCCAGCGGATATAGCGGGGGGTCTGGCTCCGGGGAGCTGTTTTTT. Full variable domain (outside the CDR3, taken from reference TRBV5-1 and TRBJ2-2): KAGVTQTPRYLIKTRGQQVTLSCSPISGHRSVSWYQQTPGQGLQFLFEYFSETQRNKGNFPGRFSGRQFSNSRSEMNVSTLELGDSALYLCASGYSGGSGSGELFFGEGSRLTVL.

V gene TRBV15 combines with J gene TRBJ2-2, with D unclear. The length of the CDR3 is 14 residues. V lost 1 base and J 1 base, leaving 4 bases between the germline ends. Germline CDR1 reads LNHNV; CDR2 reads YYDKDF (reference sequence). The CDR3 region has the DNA TGTGCCACCAGCAGAGTTCGGAACACCGGGGAGCTGTTTTTT. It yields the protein CATSRVRNTGELFF.

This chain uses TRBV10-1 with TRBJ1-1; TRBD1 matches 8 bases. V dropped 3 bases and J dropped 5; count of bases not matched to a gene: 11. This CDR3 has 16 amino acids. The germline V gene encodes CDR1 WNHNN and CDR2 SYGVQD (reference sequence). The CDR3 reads CASSERGQGARTEAFF. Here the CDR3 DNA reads TGCGCCAGCAGTGAAAGGGGGCAGGGGGCGCGGACTGAAGCTTTCTTT.

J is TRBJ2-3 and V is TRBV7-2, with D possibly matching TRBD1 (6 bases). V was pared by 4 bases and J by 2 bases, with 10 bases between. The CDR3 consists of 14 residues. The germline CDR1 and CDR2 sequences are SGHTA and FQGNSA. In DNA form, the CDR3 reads TGTGCCAGCAGCTCCCGACAGGACACAGATACGCAGTATTTT. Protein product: CASSSRQDTDTQYF.

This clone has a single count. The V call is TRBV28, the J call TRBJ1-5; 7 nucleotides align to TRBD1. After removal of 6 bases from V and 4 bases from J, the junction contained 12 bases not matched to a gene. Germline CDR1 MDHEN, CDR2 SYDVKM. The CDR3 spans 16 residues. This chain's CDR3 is CASSRERGPGNQPQHF. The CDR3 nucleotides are TGTGCCAGCAGCCGAGAGAGGGGGCCCGGGAATCAGCCCCAGCATTTT.

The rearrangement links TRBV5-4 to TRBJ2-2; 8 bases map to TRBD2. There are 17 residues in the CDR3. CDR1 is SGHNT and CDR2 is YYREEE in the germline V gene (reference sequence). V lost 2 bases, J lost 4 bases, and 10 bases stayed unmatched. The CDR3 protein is CASSFGGAFLPTGELFF. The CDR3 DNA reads TGTGCCAGCAGCTTCGGGGGGGCGTTCTTGCCCACCGGGGAGCTGTTTTTT.